This passage covers 25 T cell receptor beta chains from one sample sequenced in a study of vaccination effects on CD4 cells after COVID-19. Antigens for these TCRs are unknown. Clones were sequenced by immunoSEQ multiplex PCR, and TCRdb holds only the in-frame ones, with some missing. The sample gives roughly 60,000 clones, approximately 70% of which show up once; less than 25% is in the top ten. It was after 10 days of culture that CD4+ T cells were isolated. The sample here was CD4+ T cells from PBMCs cultured without peptide, taken before COVID-19 vaccination. These receptors were obtained from a human donor who had a prior SARS-CoV-2 infection.

The chain employs TRBV6-6 and TRBJ2-7; D may match TRBD1 or TRBD2 (5 bases each). Germline lookup yields CDR1 MNHNY and CDR2 SVGAGI (reference sequence). Trimming shortened V by 5 bases and J by 0 bases, and 20 bases separated the two germline ends. The CDR3 is 17 residues long. CDR3 loop: CASSRRNTGTGSYEQYF. The CDR3 DNA follows: TGTGCCAGCAGTCGCAGAAACACCGGGACGGGCTCCTACGAGCAGTACTTC.

The genes are TRBV5-6 and TRBJ1-1; the D is unclear. The CDR3 covers 15 residues. CDR1 is SGHDT and CDR2 is YYEEEE in the germline V gene. V was shortened by 6 bases and J by 4 bases, with 19 bases between the two germline ends. The CDR3 coding sequence is TGTGCCAGCATCCGGTCGGGTTGGAGCGGCACTGAAGCTTTCTTT. Translation gives CASIRSGWSGTEAFF.

The CDR3 protein is CATSDLNLGQGTDTQYF. CDR3 in DNA: TGTGCCACCAGTGATTTGAACTTGGGACAGGGCACAGATACGCAGTATTTT. This chain links TRBV24-1 with TRBJ2-3, with 8 nucleotides matching TRBD1. CDR3 length: 17 amino acids. From germline, CDR1 is KGHDR and CDR2 SFDVKD. The trim removed 0 bases at V and 1 base at J, leaving 5 bases unmatched.

The chain combines TRBV5-1 with TRBJ1-4; 8 nucleotides match TRBD1. The CDR3 spans 17 residues. J lost 7 bases, V lost 4 bases, and 15 bases had no gene match. Germline lookup yields CDR1 SGHRS and CDR2 YFSETQ. The CDR3 sequence is CASSHGQGGSYGEKLFF. The DNA for the CDR3 is TGCGCCAGCAGCCACGGACAGGGAGGTAGTTATGGTGAAAAACTGTTTTTT.

This chain joins TRBV7-6 and TRBJ2-1; TRBD2 agrees at 10 bases. The V gene's germline CDR1 is SGHVS and CDR2 FNYEAQ. V lost 5 bases, J lost 0 bases, and 7 bases stayed unmatched. The CDR3 runs to 17 residues. CDR3 sequence: CASSRTSSGSSYNEQFF. For the CDR3, the DNA is TGTGCCAGCAGCCGAACGTCTAGCGGGAGCTCCTACAATGAGCAGTTCTTC.

The chain is built from TRBV6-6 and TRBJ1-2; D unclear. The CDR3 covers 13 residues. Trimming removed 8 bases at V and 5 bases at J, with 15 bases between. Germline CDR1 and CDR2: MNHNY and SVGAGI (reference sequence). In DNA, the CDR3 is TGTGCCAGCCTGACCCCTCAGGTTTATGGCTACACCTTC. Its translation is CASLTPQVYGYTF.

The chain recombines TRBV18 with TRBJ1-5, with D unresolved. The ends were cut back, 3 bases at V and 5 bases at J, with 11 bases in the middle. CDR3 size: 14 residues. Germline V lookup: CDR1 KGHSH, CDR2 LQKENI. The CDR3 reads CASSPTGQDQPQHF. CDR3 in DNA: TGTGCCAGCTCACCGACTGGCCAGGATCAGCCCCAGCATTTT.

This rearrangement joins TRBV15 to TRBJ2-7; no clear D. Germline loops: CDR1 LNHNV, CDR2 YYDKDF (reference sequence). This CDR3 region has 14 residues. V lost 0 bases, J lost 1 base, and 7 bases lay in between. The CDR3 DNA reads as TGTGCCACCAGCAGAGATCAACTGTCCTACGAGCAGTACTTC. Encoded protein: CATSRDQLSYEQYF.

V and J are TRBV12-3 or TRBV12-4 and TRBJ1-1; D not certain. The CDR3 length is 13 residues. V was trimmed by 4 bases and J by 6 bases, leaving 12 bases between them. The CDR3 DNA is TGTGCCAGCAGTTCCAGATGGAGCTCTGAAGCTTTCTTT. Translation gives CASSSRWSSEAFF.

This rearrangement joins TRBV7-9 to TRBJ2-1, with 8 bases that match TRBD2. Germline CDR1 SEHNR, CDR2 FQNEAQ (reference sequence). Trimming took 6 bases from V and 8 from J; bases not matched to a gene: 9. The CDR3 has 14 residues. The CDR3 is CASSWGGGSDEQFF. CDR3 DNA: TGTGCCAGCAGTTGGGGCGGGGGGTCGGATGAGCAGTTCTTC.

A note on this clone: One junction end does not reproduce the germline sequence, and a read error may be involved. The chain couples TRBV7-8 to TRBJ2-1, with TRBD2 matching over 8 bases. The CDR3 is made up of 17 amino acids. Germline V gene lookup returns CDR1 SGHVS and CDR2 FQNEAQ. As DNA, the CDR3 is TGTGCCAGCAGCTTAAGGGTACCTCGGACTAGCTACGATGAGCAGTTCTTC. Translation gives CASSLRVPRTSYDEQFF.

The genes are TRBV5-1 and TRBJ1-6, with D tentatively TRBD1 (6 bases). V gave up 4 bases and J gave up 13 bases, with 18 bases separating them. The CDR3 covers 14 residues. The germline V gene encodes CDR1 SGHRS and CDR2 YFSETQ. CDR3 in amino acids: CASSPDRSGVPLHF. CDR3 nucleotides: TGCGCCAGCAGCCCGGACAGAAGTGGGGTTCCCCTCCACTTT.

This sequence joins TRBV11-2 and TRBJ1-2; no firm D call. This CDR3 is 12 amino acids long. V dropped 1 base and J dropped 4 bases, with 4 bases sitting between them. The germline V gene has CDR1 SGHAT and CDR2 FQNNGV. The CDR3 is CASSLAFYGYTF. The CDR3 DNA reads as TGTGCCAGCAGCTTAGCCTTCTATGGCTACACCTTC.

There are a few counts of this clone. The J gene is TRBJ1-5, the V gene TRBV3-1 (or the pseudogene TRBV3-2); no definite D call. This CDR3 has 15 amino acids. The ends were cut back, 0 bases at V and 3 bases at J, with 9 bases in the middle. Looked up from germline, CDR1 is LGHDT and CDR2 is YNNKEL (reference sequence). In nucleotides, the CDR3 is TGTGCCAGCAGCCAAGACGCGCAGCACAATCAGCCCCAGCATTTT. Translation: CASSQDAQHNQPQHF.

This sequence joins TRBV6-5 and TRBJ2-3; D is possibly TRBD2 (6 bases). This CDR3 has 15 residues. Trimming pared 6 bases from V and 0 bases from J, leaving 13 bases between. Germline V gene data show CDR1 as MNHEY and CDR2 as SVGAGI. DNA for the CDR3: TGTGCCAGCAGCCGCGGGACCCCTAGCACAGATACGCAGTATTTT. Translated: CASSRGTPSTDTQYF.

V and J are TRBV4-3 and TRBJ2-5; 13 bases align to TRBD2. The CDR3 has 16 residues. Trimming took 1 base from V and 5 from J; bases not matched to a gene: 4. Germline V gene sequence: CDR1 LGHNA, CDR2 YSLEER. CDR3 in amino acids: CASSQGTSGRGETQYF. The CDR3 region has the DNA TGCGCCAGCAGCCAAGGGACTAGCGGGAGAGGCGAGACCCAGTACTTC.

The gene calls are TRBV29-1 and TRBJ2-5; 10 bases map to TRBD2. The CDR3 has 15 amino acids. Germline V CDR1 and CDR2: SQVTM, ANQGSEA. V shed 4 bases and J 5 bases; nucleotides not matched to a gene: 10. CDR3 DNA: TGCAGCGTTGGACGACTAGCGGGTCTAGGGGAGACCCAGTACTTC. This codes for CSVGRLAGLGETQYF.

The chain has TRBV4-3 and TRBJ1-3; D gene uncertain. The V gene lost 0 bases and the J gene lost 0 bases, with 12 bases spanning the gap. The CDR3 is 17 amino acids. Germline lookup yields CDR1 LGHNA and CDR2 YSLEER. CDR3 residues: CASSQEPFTNSGNTIYF. CDR3 bases: TGCGCCAGCAGCCAAGAACCTTTCACGAACTCTGGAAACACCATATATTTT.

The J gene is TRBJ1-2, the V gene TRBV28; 7 bases align to TRBD1. The CDR3 contains 13 residues. Germline CDR1 reads MDHEN; CDR2 reads SYDVKM. V was clipped by 8 bases and J by 4 bases; unmatched bases: 7. The DNA of the CDR3 is TGTGCCAGCCGGACAGGTTTCCTCTATGGCTACACCTTC. As protein: CASRTGFLYGYTF.

The chain is built from TRBV19 and TRBJ2-5, with 10 bases identical to TRBD1. CDR3 length equals 13 residues. CDR1 is LNHDA, CDR2 SQIVND, per germline (reference sequence). The V gene end was trimmed by 9 bases and the J gene end by 7 bases; junction bases not matched to a gene: 8. The CDR3 DNA sequence: TGTGCCAGCCGGGACAGGGGCAGTGGGACCCAGTACTTC. Its translation is CASRDRGSGTQYF.

The CDR3 coding sequence is TGTGCCAGCACCCCCGGGACAGGGGTCTCCTACGAGCAGTACTTC. Residues: CASTPGTGVSYEQYF. The V and J genes are TRBV28 and TRBJ2-7; 10 nucleotides match TRBD1. The CDR3 contains 15 residues. V was clipped by 7 bases and J by 0 bases; unmatched bases: 6. The germline CDR1 and CDR2 sequences are MDHEN and SYDVKM.

The CDR3 loop reads CASSLSGKTEAFF. DNA of the CDR3: TGTGCCAGCTCACTTTCAGGGAAGACTGAAGCTTTCTTT. The chain uses TRBV18 and TRBJ1-1; tentatively, D is TRBD1 (5 bases). With 4 bases removed from V and 5 bases from J, the gap between germline ends came to 11 bases. Germline CDR1 KGHSH, CDR2 LQKENI. CDR3 size: 13 residues.

This clone appeared a few times. V and J are TRBV5-1 and TRBJ2-7, with 12 bases aligning to TRBD1. The junction had 5 bases not matched to a gene; V was cut back by 3 bases and J by 4 bases. Germline V gene sequence: CDR1 SGHRS, CDR2 YFSETQ. The CDR3 contains 15 residues. The CDR3 sequence is CASSSGQGAKYEQYF. In DNA form, the CDR3 reads TGCGCCAGCAGCTCGGGACAGGGGGCAAAATACGAGCAGTACTTC.

This chain uses TRBV5-6 with TRBJ2-7, with a weak D call TRBD2 (6 bases). Germline assignment: CDR1 SGHDT and CDR2 YYEEEE. CDR3 length: 16 amino acids. V was cut by 4 bases and J by 1 base, with 18 bases left in between. Written as DNA, the CDR3 is TGTGCCAGCAGCAAAACCCATGGAGGGAAATCCTACGAGCAGTACTTC. This gives the protein CASSKTHGGKSYEQYF. The variable domain in full, with the rest retrieved from reference TRBV5-6 and TRBJ2-7, is DAGVTQSPTHLIKTRGQQVTLRCSPKSGHDTVSWYQQALGQGPQFIFQYYEEEERQRGNFPDRFSGHQFPNYSSELNVNALLLGDSALYLCASSKTHGGKSYEQYFGPGTRLTVT.

This clone was recorded a few times. The gene calls are TRBV11-2 and TRBJ2-2, with TRBD1 identical over 8 bases. Germline lookup yields CDR1 SGHAT and CDR2 FQNNGV. CDR3 size: 14 residues. V gave up 8 bases and J gave up 5 bases; unmatched junction bases: 7. CDR3 residues: CASSRQGWTGELFF. CDR3 sequence (DNA): TGTGCCAGCTCAAGACAGGGGTGGACCGGGGAGCTGTTTTTT.